Sequencing of this T cell receptor (beta chain) was carried out in a study of blood T cell repertoires in COVID-19. Study-wide background: Italy, Spain and the United States were the sources of the convalescent and acute COVID-19 samples. T cells, B-cell-depleted T cells, or PBMCs supplied cDNA or gDNA.

The ends were cut back, 0 bases at V and 8 bases at J, with 6 bases in the middle. The CDR3 is made up of 13 amino acids. CDR1 is SGHRS, CDR2 YFSETQ, per germline. How the authors handled the data: Using reference gene primer amplification, nucleated cell counts were estimated. TCRdb's copy holds only in-frame clones and misses some; the assay was immunoSEQ multiplex PCR. V and J calls and clone size follow that table, whereas D and trimming were derived from the DNA. This table holds about 180,000 clones, around 83% found once. Material for sequencing was peripheral blood. This chain links TRBV5-1 with TRBJ1-6; no firm D call. This clonotype was obtained from a woman in her 70s with COVID-19, enrolled during active disease. The CDR3 DNA reads TGCGCCAGCAGCTTGGCCGAGGATTCACCCCTCCACTTT. This sequence encodes CASSLAEDSPLHF. Together with reference TRBV5-1 and TRBJ1-6, the CDR3 gives the full variable domain: KAGVTQTPRYLIKTRGQQVTLSCSPISGHRSVSWYQQTPGQGLQFLFEYFSETQRNKGNFPGRFSGRQFSNSRSEMNVSTLELGDSALYLCASSLAEDSPLHFGNGTRLTVT.